A single sample is the source of the 18 T cell receptor beta chains below, sequenced in a study of blood T cell repertoires in COVID-19. The data were produced by immunoSEQ multiplex PCR, yet TCRdb's version contains in-frame clones alone and is incomplete. The sample consists of roughly 45,000 clones, roughly 84% of them appearing once. Source material: peripheral blood. The receptors shown here come from an older woman with acute or convalescent COVID-19.

The chain joins TRBV9 to TRBJ2-2, with D tentatively TRBD1 (6 bases). Deletions cut 7 bases from V and 5 bases from J, with 9 bases between. Germline assignment: CDR1 SGDLS and CDR2 YYNGEE. The CDR3 is 12 residues long. The CDR3 DNA reads TGTGCCAGCCGCAGGGGTACCGGGGAGCTGTTTTTT. Encoded protein: CASRRGTGELFF.

The J gene is TRBJ1-4, the V gene TRBV5-1; 7 nucleotides match TRBD1. The trim removed 4 bases at V and 4 bases at J, leaving 4 bases unmatched. CDR1 is SGHRS and CDR2 is YFSETQ in the germline V gene. The CDR3 contains 14 residues. The CDR3 loop is CASSPGQFNEKLFF. The CDR3 bases are TGCGCCAGCAGCCCGGGACAGTTTAATGAAAAACTGTTTTTT.

V gene TRBV7-2 combines with J gene TRBJ2-1; D is unresolved. In germline, CDR1 is SGHTA, CDR2 FQGNSA. CDR3 length: 13 amino acids. V was pared by 4 bases and J by 3 bases, with 7 bases between. The CDR3: CASSSPFYNEQFF. The CDR3, as DNA: TGTGCCAGCAGCTCCCCTTTCTACAATGAGCAGTTCTTC. The full variable domain, with the rest looked up from reference TRBV7-2 and TRBJ2-1, is GAGVSQSPSNKVTEKGKDVELRCDPISGHTALYWYRQSLGQGLEFLIYFQGNSAPDKSGLPSDRFSAERTGGSVSTLTIQRTQQEDSAVYLCASSSPFYNEQFFGPGTRLTVL.

The rearrangement links TRBV9 to TRBJ1-6; 8 bases match TRBD1. The CDR3 extends over 15 amino acids. Germline values: CDR1 SGDLS, CDR2 YYNGEE. V trimming: 0 bases; J trimming: 7 bases; junction bases outside the gene matches: 3. Written as DNA, the CDR3 is TGTGCCAGCAGCGTAGGTCAGGGGGCAAATTCACCCCTCCACTTT. This sequence encodes CASSVGQGANSPLHF.

This clone was counted a few times. CDR3 nucleotide sequence: TGTGCCAGCACCCCCCCGGGGTCCTATAATTCACCCCTCCACTTT. This sequence encodes CASTPPGSYNSPLHF. The gene calls are TRBV5-5 and TRBJ1-6; no clear D gene. Trimming left V 6 bases short and J 1 base short, with 11 bases between. The CDR3 is 15 amino acids. Germline loops: CDR1 SGHKS, CDR2 YYEKEE (reference sequence).

The chain recombines TRBV18 with TRBJ1-2; 12 nucleotides agree with TRBD1. Looked up from germline, CDR1 is KGHSH and CDR2 is LQKENI. Germline trimming cut 2 bases from V and 4 bases from J; bases unmatched to any gene: 5. The CDR3 has 16 residues. This CDR3 reads CASSPGGQGAAYGYTF. The CDR3 coding sequence is TGTGCCAGCTCACCAGGGGGACAGGGGGCCGCCTATGGCTACACCTTC.

This clone was seen a handful of times. V gene TRBV27 combines with J gene TRBJ2-3; TRBD2 matches 11 bases. There are 19 residues in the CDR3. J gave up 3 bases and V 0 bases, and 11 bases lay outside the gene matches. In germline, CDR1 is MNHEY, CDR2 SMNVEV (reference sequence). CDR3 nucleotide sequence: TGTGCCAGCAGTTTATCCCGCGGCCTAGCGGGGGGCAATACAGATACGCAGTATTTT. It is translated as CASSLSRGLAGGNTDTQYF.

The rearrangement links TRBV6-5 to TRBJ1-1, with 9 bases lining up with TRBD1. The V gene's germline CDR1 is MNHEY and CDR2 SVGAGI. Germline trimming cut 5 bases from V and 7 bases from J; bases unmatched to any gene: 8. The CDR3 spans 14 residues. CDR3 nucleotide sequence: TGTGCCAGCAGTAGACAGGGGGAATTTGTTGAAGCTTTCTTT. Amino acid sequence: CASSRQGEFVEAFF.

V usage is TRBV6-6 and J usage is TRBJ1-2, with D possibly being TRBD1 (5 bases). This CDR3 comprises 13 residues. Germline V lookup: CDR1 MNHNY, CDR2 SVGAGI (reference sequence). Trimming pared 6 bases from V and 2 bases from J, leaving 10 bases between. The DNA of the CDR3 is TGTGCCAGCAGGGACATGGGGAACTATGGCTACACCTTC. Translating it yields CASRDMGNYGYTF.

V gene TRBV12-3 or TRBV12-4 combines with J gene TRBJ2-2; D is ambiguous. Trimming stripped 1 base from V and 6 bases from J, with 6 bases between. CDR3 length equals 13 residues. This chain's CDR3 is CASSLGGAGELFF. CDR3 coding DNA: TGTGCCAGCAGTTTAGGAGGTGCCGGGGAGCTGTTTTTT.

This chain uses TRBV5-6 with TRBJ1-5; 7 bases align to TRBD1. Germline V gene lookup returns CDR1 SGHDT and CDR2 YYEEEE. The CDR3 length is 15 residues. The ends lost 3 bases at V and 4 bases at J; junction bases unmatched: 7. The CDR3 nucleotides read TGTGCCAGCAGCTCCCGAAGGGACAGAAATCAGCCCCAGCATTTT. Encoded protein: CASSSRRDRNQPQHF.

This clone turned up a few times. The chain joins TRBV6-5 to TRBJ1-1, with 8 bases matching TRBD1. The CDR3 is 15 amino acids. Unmatched junction bases numbered 14, after V lost 7 bases and J lost 7 bases. Germline assignment: CDR1 MNHEY and CDR2 SVGAGI. CDR3 in DNA: TGTGCCAGCACTCCCATTCAGGGGGCTGCTGATGAAGCTTTCTTT. Encoded protein: CASTPIQGAADEAFF.

The chain employs TRBV5-1 and TRBJ1-1; D possibly corresponds to TRBD1 (5 bases). The V gene lost 3 bases and the J gene lost 3 bases, with 12 bases spanning the gap. Germline assignment: CDR1 SGHRS and CDR2 YFSETQ. The CDR3 totals 14 residues. The CDR3 DNA reads as TGCGCCAGCAGCTGGAGTGGGGGGGACACTGAAGCTTTCTTT. It translates to CASSWSGGDTEAFF. The whole variable domain, filled in from reference TRBV5-1 and TRBJ1-1, reads KAGVTQTPRYLIKTRGQQVTLSCSPISGHRSVSWYQQTPGQGLQFLFEYFSETQRNKGNFPGRFSGRQFSNSRSEMNVSTLELGDSALYLCASSWSGGDTEAFFGQGTRLTVV.

This clone was observed a few times. DNA for the CDR3: TGTGCCAGTAAAACCGGGACAGAGAATTCACCCCTCCACTTT. Amino acid sequence: CASKTGTENSPLHF. V is TRBV19 and J is TRBJ1-6; 7 positions match TRBD1. Germline V CDR1 and CDR2: LNHDA, SQIVND (reference sequence). This CDR3 contains 14 residues. V was pared by 7 bases and J by 7 bases, with 7 bases of the junction left unmatched.

There are a few counts of this clone. The chain couples TRBV5-6 to TRBJ2-2, with 8 bases lining up with TRBD2. The CDR3 extends over 17 amino acids. The V gene's germline CDR1 is SGHDT and CDR2 YYEEEE. With 3 bases clipped from V and 2 bases from J, the junction kept 9 bases outside the gene matches. The CDR3, as DNA: TGTGCCAGCAGCTCTGTCTTGCGGGGGGCTAACACCGGGGAGCTGTTTTTT. Protein sequence: CASSSVLRGANTGELFF.

The chain combines TRBV3-1 (or the pseudogene TRBV3-2) with TRBJ1-1; perhaps TRBD1 as D (5 bases). The V gene's germline CDR1 is LGHDT and CDR2 YNNKEL (reference sequence). This CDR3 contains 13 residues. The V end was cut by 1 base, the J end by 11 bases, with 14 bases between. The CDR3 is CASSQAGNRAAFF. CDR3 bases: TGTGCCAGCAGCCAAGCAGGGAACCGGGCGGCTTTCTTT.

This chain uses TRBV6-6 with TRBJ1-4, with D uncertain. CDR1 is MNHNY, CDR2 SVGAGI, per germline (reference sequence). The CDR3 sequence is 10 residues long. With 6 bases removed from V and 7 bases from J, the gap between germline ends came to 3 bases. The CDR3 sequence: CASSREKLFF. For the CDR3, the DNA is TGTGCCAGCAGCCGTGAAAAACTGTTTTTT.

V usage is TRBV9 and J usage is TRBJ1-5; a weak D match, TRBD1 (5 bases). The V end lost 4 bases, the J end lost 7 bases, and 18 bases lay between the germline ends. The V gene's germline CDR1 is SGDLS and CDR2 YYNGEE. CDR3 size: 15 residues. The CDR3 loop reads CASSPGGFRDQPQHF. The CDR3 DNA reads as TGTGCCAGCAGCCCGGGAGGGTTCAGGGACCAGCCCCAGCATTTT.